This TCR beta chain derives from a study of blood T cells in healthy people across ages (dated by TCRdb to the mid-2010s). General notes on the study: Template switching captured roughly one uniquely barcoded TCR beta cDNA molecule per two T cells in model experiments. Age-related changes in TCR beta repertoire diversity were measured in the study by deep sequencing normalized with unique cDNA molecular identifiers. The donors were split into four age groups: young (average around 16 years), middle-aged (about 40), aged (about 56) and long-lived (about 82). To avoid experimental bias, donors of different ages were distributed randomly across sequencing lanes. The study analyzed two additional independent replicas of 1 million unique cDNA reads from the same blood draw for two donors, one aged 18 to 30 and one aged 80 or older.

Library method: 5' RACE. Reads for this sample came from an Illumina HiSeq 2500. A second PCR of roughly 6 to 12 cycles was performed with a sample-barcoded 5' primer and a J-beta primer mix. A template-switch 5' adaptor carrying 12 random nucleotides introduced a unique molecular identifier onto each TCR beta cDNA molecule. Each sample yielded at least 2.5 million CDR3-containing paired-end reads. The Mint cDNA synthesis kit, primed by a TRBC-specific oligonucleotide, was used to synthesize first-strand cDNA from all RNA. Following uracil-DNA glycosylase treatment, a first 18-cycle PCR with universal primers M1SS and BC2_uni_R was performed on all cDNA. The study's processing was this. Normalization of each sample was performed by random selection of 1 million high-quality reads, each carrying a distinct molecular identifier. Reads with shared molecular identifiers were discarded instead of being binned into consensus sequences. CDR3 identification, clonotype clustering and error correction used MiTCR with a Q25 quality threshold and the strictest error-elimination algorithm. Lower-bound total TCR beta diversity was estimated with a nonparametric unseen species model using Euler transformation. TCRdb applied fastp at Q25 and MiXCR to the public reads, then kept only in-frame beta chains. Rows merge per CDR3 protein into single entries with the most common DNA and genes. The V and J calls were determined by TCRdb, not by the authors. This sample holds around 1,500,000 distinct CDR3 sequences; 25% to 30% were observed only once. About 7.7% of the sample comes from the top ten.

Its CDR3 holds 15 amino acids, cysteine through phenylalanine. Of the read, only the CDR3 DNA is kept; its 45 bases are in frame from base 1. The germline V gene supplies CDR1 MNHEY and CDR2 SVGAGI. V was cut back by 6 bases and J by 0 bases, leaving a gap of 14 bases between them. The donors were 40 or so Caucasian individuals from Russia, aged about 6 to 95 years, who were systemically healthy. Around 9.8 milliliters of peripheral blood were collected from each donor into EDTA-treated Vacutainer tubes. PBMCs were isolated by Ficoll-Paque density-gradient centrifugation, with at least 6 million obtained per sample. Trizol reagent was used to extract total RNA from PBMCs, with at least 5 micrograms per sample. For every donor, flow cytometry on a PBMC aliquot measured the percentage of naive CD45RAhigh/CD27high T cells. Note on this clonotype: Its antigen is unknown. One base away there is no much larger clone; base qualities are not given.

What the work shows at the level of the full study, not this receptor alone: Estimates of total diversity from one million sequenced T cells were regarded as lower bounds and underestimates. Donor CMV infection status was unknown, potentially confounding age-related changes in expanded clonotypes. As age increased, observed TCR beta diversity per million T cells dropped in a roughly linear way, and a significant reduction was already evident by age approximately 40. Since profiling was done on bulk unsorted PBMCs, naive and antigen-experienced compartments could not be conclusively compared. Compared with the aged group, the long-lived group had more naive CD4+ T cells, fewer expanded clones and increased TCR diversity, a pattern suggesting age selection. Observed TCR beta diversity correlated strongly with the percentage of naive T cells measured by flow cytometry.

In this chain, TRBV6-5 is recombined with TRBJ1-2; confidence is insufficient to name the D gene. Sequenced sample: blood. The clonotype was recovered from a woman aged 25 to 45 in good health. The DNA reads TGTGCCAGCAGCGAAAATGGGGTGGCTAACTATGGCTACACCTTC. Translated, it reads CASSENGVANYGYTF.